Here is one T cell receptor beta chain with its context. This sample is drawn from a study of immune cell composition in non-small cell lung cancer. TCRdb keeps only in-frame clones here, not all; method: immunoSEQ multiplex PCR. The sample contains roughly 6,600 clones, 70% of which appear only once. V lost 5 bases and J lost 0; bases outside the gene matches: 11. Germline-derived CDR1 and CDR2 are MGHRA and YSYEKL. The CDR3 covers 18 residues. The source is a human donor with non-small cell lung cancer. V and J are TRBV4-1 and TRBJ1-1; 11 nucleotides line up with TRBD1. Source material: lung tumor tissue. The CDR3 here is CASSFRTGGLAMNTEAFF. DNA for the CDR3: TGCGCCAGCAGCTTCCGGACAGGGGGCTTAGCTATGAACACTGAAGCTTTCTTT.